This T cell receptor (beta chain) was identified in a study of blood T cell repertoires in COVID-19. Trimming removed 1 base from V and 5 bases from J, with 8 bases in between. The length of the CDR3 is 13 residues. This clone was seen just once. TCRdb keeps only in-frame clones here, not all; method: immunoSEQ multiplex PCR. Among over 130,000 clones listed, about 85% were seen once. The sequenced material came from peripheral blood. The receptor was isolated from a human donor with COVID-19, enrolled during active disease. The donor label of this sample is uncertain. The V call is TRBV12-3 or TRBV12-4, the J call TRBJ1-1, with D uncertain. CDR3 DNA sequence: TGTGCCAGCAGTTTAGAACGGGGAACTGAAGCTTTCTTT. The encoded protein is CASSLERGTEAFF.